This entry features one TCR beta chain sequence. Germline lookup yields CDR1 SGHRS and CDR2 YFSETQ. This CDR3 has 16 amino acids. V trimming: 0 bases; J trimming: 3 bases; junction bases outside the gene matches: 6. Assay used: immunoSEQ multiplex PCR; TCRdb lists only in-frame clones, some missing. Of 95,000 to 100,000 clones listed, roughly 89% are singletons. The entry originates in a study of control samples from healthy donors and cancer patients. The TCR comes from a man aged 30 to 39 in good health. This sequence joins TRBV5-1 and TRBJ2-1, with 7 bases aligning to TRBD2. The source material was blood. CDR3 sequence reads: CASSLAGEGLYNEQFF. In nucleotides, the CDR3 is TGCGCCAGCAGCTTGGCCGGGGAGGGCCTCTACAATGAGCAGTTCTTC.